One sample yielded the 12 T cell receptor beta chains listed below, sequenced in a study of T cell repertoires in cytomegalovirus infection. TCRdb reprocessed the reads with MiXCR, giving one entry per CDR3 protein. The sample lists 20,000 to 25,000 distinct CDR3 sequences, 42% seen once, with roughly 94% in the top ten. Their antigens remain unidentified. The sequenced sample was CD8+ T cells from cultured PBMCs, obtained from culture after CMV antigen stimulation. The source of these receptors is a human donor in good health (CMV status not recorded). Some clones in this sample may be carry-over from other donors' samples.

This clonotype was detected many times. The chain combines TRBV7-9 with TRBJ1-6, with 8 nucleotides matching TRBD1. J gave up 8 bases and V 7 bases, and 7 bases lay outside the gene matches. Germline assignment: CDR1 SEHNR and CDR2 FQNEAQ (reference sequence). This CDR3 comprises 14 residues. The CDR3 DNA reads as TGTGCCAGCACCCCAGCACAGGGGGATTCACCCCTCCACTTT. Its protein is CASTPAQGDSPLHF.

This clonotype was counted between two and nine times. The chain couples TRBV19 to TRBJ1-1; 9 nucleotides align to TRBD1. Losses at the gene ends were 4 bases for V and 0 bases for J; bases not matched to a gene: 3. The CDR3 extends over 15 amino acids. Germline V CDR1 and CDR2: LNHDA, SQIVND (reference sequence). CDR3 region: CASSRGDRVNTEAFF. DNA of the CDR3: TGTGCCAGTAGTAGAGGGGACAGGGTGAACACTGAAGCTTTCTTT.

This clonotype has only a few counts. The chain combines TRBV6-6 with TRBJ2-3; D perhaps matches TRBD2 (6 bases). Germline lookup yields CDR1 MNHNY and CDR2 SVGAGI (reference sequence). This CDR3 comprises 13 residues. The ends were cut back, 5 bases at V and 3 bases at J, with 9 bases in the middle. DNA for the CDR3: TGTGCCAGCAGTCCGAGCGGGACAGATACGCAGTATTTT. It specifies CASSPSGTDTQYF.

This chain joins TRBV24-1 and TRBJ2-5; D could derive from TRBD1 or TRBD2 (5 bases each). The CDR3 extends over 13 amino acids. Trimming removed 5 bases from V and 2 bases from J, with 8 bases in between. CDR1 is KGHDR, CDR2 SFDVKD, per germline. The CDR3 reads CATSAWGQETQYF. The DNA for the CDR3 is TGTGCCACCAGTGCCTGGGGGCAAGAGACCCAGTACTTC.

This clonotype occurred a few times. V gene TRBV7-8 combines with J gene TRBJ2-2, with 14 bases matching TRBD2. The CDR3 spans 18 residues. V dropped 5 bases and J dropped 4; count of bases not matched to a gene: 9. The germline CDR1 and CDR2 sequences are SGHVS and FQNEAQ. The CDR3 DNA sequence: TGTGCCAGCAGCCCCAGACTAGCGGGAGGGCCGGGCACCGGGGAGCTGTTTTTT. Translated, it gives CASSPRLAGGPGTGELFF. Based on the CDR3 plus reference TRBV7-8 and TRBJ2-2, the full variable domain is GAGVSQSPRYKVAKRGQDVALRCDPISGHVSLFWYQQALGQGPEFLTYFQNEAQLDKSGLPSDRFFAERPEGSVSTLKIQRTQQEDSAVYLCASSPRLAGGPGTGELFFGEGSRLTVL.

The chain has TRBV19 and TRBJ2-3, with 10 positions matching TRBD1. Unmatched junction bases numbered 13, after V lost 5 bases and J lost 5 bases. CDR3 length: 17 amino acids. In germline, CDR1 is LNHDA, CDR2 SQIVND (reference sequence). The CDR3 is CASSRTGGPYLGDTQYF. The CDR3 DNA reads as TGTGCCAGTAGTCGGACAGGGGGACCTTATCTAGGAGATACGCAGTATTTT.

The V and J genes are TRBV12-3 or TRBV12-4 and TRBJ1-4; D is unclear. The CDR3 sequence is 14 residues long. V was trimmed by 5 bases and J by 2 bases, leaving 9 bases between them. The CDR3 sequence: CASSARATNEKLFF. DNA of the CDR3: TGTGCCAGCAGTGCCCGGGCGACTAATGAAAAACTGTTTTTT.

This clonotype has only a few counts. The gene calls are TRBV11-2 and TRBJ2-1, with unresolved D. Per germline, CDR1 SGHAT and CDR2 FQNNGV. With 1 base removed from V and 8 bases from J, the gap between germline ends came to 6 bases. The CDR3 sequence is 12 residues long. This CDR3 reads CASSLVPYEQFF. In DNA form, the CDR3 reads TGTGCCAGCAGCTTAGTACCCTATGAGCAGTTCTTC.

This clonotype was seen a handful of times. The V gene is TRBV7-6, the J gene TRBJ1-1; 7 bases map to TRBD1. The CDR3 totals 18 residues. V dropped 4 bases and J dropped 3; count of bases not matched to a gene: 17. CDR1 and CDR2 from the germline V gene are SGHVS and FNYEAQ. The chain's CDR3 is CASSSLGGTEEGDTEAFF. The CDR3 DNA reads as TGTGCCAGCAGCTCCCTGGGAGGGACAGAAGAAGGGGACACTGAAGCTTTCTTT.

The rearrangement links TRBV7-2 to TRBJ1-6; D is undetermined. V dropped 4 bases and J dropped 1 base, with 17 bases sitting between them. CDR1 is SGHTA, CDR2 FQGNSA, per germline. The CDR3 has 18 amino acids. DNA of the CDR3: TGTGCCAGCAGCTCCAAACCAGGCGGTGGGTCCTATAATTCACCCCTCCACTTT. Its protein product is CASSSKPGGGSYNSPLHF.

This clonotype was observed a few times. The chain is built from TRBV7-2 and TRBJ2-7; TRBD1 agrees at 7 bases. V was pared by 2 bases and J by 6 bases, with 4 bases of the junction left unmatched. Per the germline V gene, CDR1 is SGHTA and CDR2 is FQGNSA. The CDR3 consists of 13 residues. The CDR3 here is CASSLQGDREQYF. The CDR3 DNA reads TGTGCCAGCAGCTTACAGGGGGACCGCGAGCAGTACTTC.

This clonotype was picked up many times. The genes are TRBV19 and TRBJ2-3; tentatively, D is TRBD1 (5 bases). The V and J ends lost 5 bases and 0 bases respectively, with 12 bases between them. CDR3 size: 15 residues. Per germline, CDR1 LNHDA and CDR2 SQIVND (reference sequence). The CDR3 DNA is TGTGCCAGTAGTTCGGACACCGCTAGCACAGATACGCAGTATTTT. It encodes CASSSDTASTDTQYF.